This TCR beta chain was recovered during a study of cytomegalovirus exposure and HLA in healthy donors. Study-level points and caveats: The productive fraction for most TCR beta V segments was about 90% or about 30% in an earlier analysis. The listing of roughly 160 TCR beta chains classed them as cytomegalovirus-associated.

Germline-derived CDR1 and CDR2 are SQVTM and ANQGSEA. With 6 bases clipped from V and 4 bases from J, the junction kept 11 bases outside the gene matches. This CDR3 is 14 amino acids long. As concerns this clone: Its target is not known.

The PCR made use of 60 Vbeta and 13 Jbeta primers. Assay used: immunoSEQ multiplex PCR; TCRdb lists only in-frame clones, some missing. This sample has about 200,000 clones, with more than 9.5% found just once. This chain connects TRBV29-1 to TRBJ1-2; 7 bases are shared with TRBD1. The material sequenced was PBMCs. The TCR comes from a man between 45 and 60 years old in good health and CMV-seropositive. Here the CDR3 reads CSVETGWKGYGYTF. CDR3 sequence (DNA): TGCAGCGTCGAGACAGGGTGGAAAGGCTATGGCTACACCTTC.